A selection of T cell receptor beta chains follows, all from one sample in a study of T cells in Graves' hyperthyroidism and ophthalmopathy. TCRdb reanalysed the multiplex PCR reads using MiXCR and keeps one entry per CDR3 protein. Of a few hundred thousand distinct CDR3 sequences listed, less than 20% are singletons. Sequencing was performed on blood. These receptors originate from a woman in her 30s with Graves' hyperthyroidism. CDR3s include the opening cysteine and the closing phenylalanine or tryptophan. A D gene is named only where the DNA matches it firmly. The size entry is marked missing in some rows and otherwise reads once, few, many or a size class.

size,D,J,V,DNA,CDR3
many,.,TRBJ2-1,TRBV11-2,TGTGCCAGCAGCTTCACGCTGAGTGACAATGAGCAGTTCTTC,CASSFTLSDNEQFF
.,.,TRBJ2-2,TRBV12-3/TRBV12-4,TGTGCCAGCAGTTTCGCAGGGCGGACCACCGGGGAGCTGTTTTTT,CASSFAGRTTGELFF
many,.,TRBJ1-1,TRBV7-2,TGTGCCAGCAGCGTCGGTCTGATCCGGGGAGCTTTCTTT,CASSVGLIRGAFF
many,.,TRBJ2-1,TRBV7-2,TGTGCCAGCAGCTTAGAACGCTACAATGAGCAGTTCTTC,CASSLERYNEQFF
many,.,TRBJ1-5,TRBV3-1,TGTGCCAGCAGCCAAGATAATCGGGGAAATCAGCCCCAGCATTTT,CASSQDNRGNQPQHF
many,TRBD1,TRBJ1-5,TRBV6-1,TGTGCCGTGGACAGGGGGAGCAATCAGCCCCAGCATTTT,CAVDRGSNQPQHF
once,TRBD1,TRBJ2-1,TRBV24-1,TGTGCCACCAGTGACCCGAGACAGGGCGACTACAATGAGCAGTTCTTC,CATSDPRQGDYNEQFF
.,.,TRBJ2-2,TRBV28,TGTGCCAGCAGGAGAGGGGCTTCGAACACCGGGGAGCTGTTTTTT,CASRRGASNTGELFF
.,.,TRBJ2-6,TRBV5-6,TGTGCCAGCAGCTTCGTGGCTGGGGCCAACGTCCTGACTTTC,CASSFVAGANVLTF
.,.,TRBJ2-5,TRBV27,TGTGCCAGCAGTCGCTTCCGGGCCAGCAAGACCCAGTACTTC,CASSRFRASKTQYF
many,.,TRBJ2-1,TRBV28,TGTGCCAGCAGTGTCTTGATGAATGAGCAGTTCTTC,CASSVLMNEQFF
.,TRBD1,TRBJ2-1,TRBV24-1,TGTGCCACCAGTGACCAGGGACAGGGACTTTCCTACAATGAGCAGTTCTTC,CATSDQGQGLSYNEQFF
many,TRBD2,TRBJ2-7,TRBV3-1,TGTGCCAGCAGCCCTTATCTAGCGGGAGCTGACGAGCAGTACTTC,CASSPYLAGADEQYF
few,.,TRBJ2-7,TRBV7-9,TGTGCCAGCAGCCCCCCCGCAGGGGCCTACGAGCAGTACTTC,CASSPPAGAYEQYF
many,.,TRBJ2-1,TRBV3-1,TGTGCCAGCAGCCAAGACAGGGGCTATTACAATGAGCAGTTCTTC,CASSQDRGYYNEQFF
few,.,TRBJ1-5,TRBV29-1,TGCAGCGTTGACTCAGGGGATTACCAGCATTTT,CSVDSGDYQHF
many,.,TRBJ1-4,TRBV6-1,TGTGCCAGCAGTCCCGGACCTGGTGAAAAACTGTTTTTT,CASSPGPGEKLFF
.,.,TRBJ2-2,TRBV29-1,TGCAGCGTTGAGCTGGAATCTTCAACCGGGGAGCTGTTTTTT,CSVELESSTGELFF
many,.,TRBJ1-2,TRBV27,TGTGCCAGCAGTTCATTAACCGGGACAAAGGGACCTTATGGCTACACCTTC,CASSSLTGTKGPYGYTF
many,TRBD1,TRBJ1-5,TRBV28,TGTGCCAGCAGGGGGACAGGGGATTTCCAGCCCCAGCATTTT,CASRGTGDFQPQHF
.,.,TRBJ1-1,TRBV7-2,TGTGCCAGCAGCTTATTTTTGGGCTGGGAGGTGAACACTGAAGCTTTCTTT,CASSLFLGWEVNTEAFF
many,.,TRBJ2-5,TRBV18,TGTGCCAGCTCACCAGTTCCGACTAGTGGAGAGACCCAGTACTTC,CASSPVPTSGETQYF
few,.,TRBJ2-2,TRBV29-1,TGCAGCGTTTGGGGGAGTCAAGGCACCGGGGAGCTGTTTTTT,CSVWGSQGTGELFF
many,.,TRBJ1-2,TRBV7-9,TGTGCCAGCAGCGGTTGGACAGAGAACTATGGCTACACCTTC,CASSGWTENYGYTF
.,.,TRBJ1-1,TRBV28,TGTGCCAGCCGAGGGGGGGTCCCGATGGCTGAAGCTTTCTTT,CASRGGVPMAEAFF
many,.,TRBJ2-7,TRBV7-2,TGTGCCAGCAGCTTAACCCTCTCCTACGAGCAGTACTTC,CASSLTLSYEQYF
many,.,TRBJ2-7,TRBV30,TGTGCCTGGAGTGCGGTGAGGGCCCACGAGCAGTACTTC,CAWSAVRAHEQYF
.,TRBD1,TRBJ2-1,TRBV9,TGTGCCAGTGGACAGGGGGATGAGCAGTTCTTC,CASGQGDEQFF
many,TRBD1,TRBJ2-2,TRBV28,TGTGCCAGCCGGCGACAGGGGGGGACCGGGGAGCTGTTTTTT,CASRRQGGTGELFF
.,.,TRBJ2-5,TRBV6-5,TGTGCCTGCAGTTACGGCCGGACGTTCCCGTACCAAGAGACCCAGTACTTC,CACSYGRTFPYQETQYF
.,.,TRBJ1-2,TRBV25-1,TGTGCCAGCAGTGTAGGACCTCGGGCGAATGGCTACACCTTC,CASSVGPRANGYTF
.,TRBD2,TRBJ2-1,TRBV12-3/TRBV12-4,TGTGCCAGCAGTTTAGTGCGGGAGTTAGTGGATGAGCAGTTCTTC,CASSLVRELVDEQFF
many,TRBD2,TRBJ2-7,TRBV7-9,TGTGCCAGCAGCTACAGGCCCGGGACTAGCGGGTCGTCGCTGTCTTACGAGCAGTACTTC,CASSYRPGTSGSSLSYEQYF
once,.,TRBJ2-1,TRBV3-1,TGTGCCAGCAGCCTTTTCGGGGCACGGGAGAATGAGCAGTTCTTC,CASSLFGARENEQFF
.,.,TRBJ2-5,TRBV7-9,TGTGCCAGCAGCTTAGCGGGTAGATCGGAGACCCAGTACTTC,CASSLAGRSETQYF
many,.,TRBJ2-7,TRBV27,TGTGCCAGCAGTTTATCCGCAGGGAGGACGGGGTCCTACGAGCAGTACTTC,CASSLSAGRTGSYEQYF
.,TRBD2,TRBJ2-5,TRBV29-1,TGCAGCGTCGATAGCGGGAGTGGAGAGACCCAGTACTTC,CSVDSGSGETQYF
many,TRBD2,TRBJ2-1,TRBV11-3,TGTGCCAGCAGCTTGTGGACTAGCGGGTCGGGTGAGCAGTTCTTC,CASSLWTSGSGEQFF
.,TRBD2,TRBJ2-1,TRBV7-3,TGTGCCAGCAGCCCGCTTTCTAGCGGAGGCTCCTACGATGAGCAGTTCTTC,CASSPLSSGGSYDEQFF
many,TRBD1,TRBJ1-1,TRBV12-3/TRBV12-4,TGTGCCAGCAGTGTCCGGGACAGGGGCACTGAAGCTTTCTTT,CASSVRDRGTEAFF
.,.,TRBJ2-2,TRBV20-1,TGCAGTGCTAGATGGGAAAACACCGGGGAGCTGTTTTTT,CSARWENTGELFF
many,.,TRBJ2-1,TRBV30,TGTGCCTGGAGTCGGGACAATGAGCAGTTCTTC,CAWSRDNEQFF
many,TRBD2,TRBJ2-1,TRBV24-1,TGTGCCACCAGTGATTCCCATAGCGGGGGGTCCTACAATGAGCAGTTCTTC,CATSDSHSGGSYNEQFF
many,.,TRBJ2-1,TRBV20-1,TGCAGTGCCATTCAGACGTCTTCGTCCTACAATGAGCAGTTCTTC,CSAIQTSSSYNEQFF
.,TRBD1,TRBJ2-5,TRBV7-9,TGTGCCAGCAGCTTAGAAGGGGGCAGGAAGACCCAGTACTTC,CASSLEGGRKTQYF
.,TRBD2,TRBJ2-2,TRBV6-6,TGTGCCAGCAGTTACCCACCGGGACTAGCAAGATCCACCGGGGAGCTGTTTTTT,CASSYPPGLARSTGELFF
.,TRBD2,TRBJ2-1,TRBV20-1,TGCAGTGCTAGTCCTGGGGCTCTAGCGGGAGGCTCCTACAATGAGCAGTTCTTC,CSASPGALAGGSYNEQFF
many,TRBD2,TRBJ2-1,TRBV20-1,TGCAGTGCTAGAGATCGGCGTTCTATGGCTAGCGGGAGCATTAATGAGCAGTTCTTC,CSARDRRSMASGSINEQFF
many,.,TRBJ2-7,TRBV30,TGTGCCTGGAGCCAAGGGGCTTGGGAGCAGTACTTC,CAWSQGAWEQYF
.,.,TRBJ2-1,TRBV9,TGTGCCAGCAGCGTCGAGACAAGGGGGGGCAATGAGCAGTTCTTC,CASSVETRGGNEQFF
many,.,TRBJ1-2,TRBV5-1,TGCGCCAGCAGCCTGACGGGGGTGGATGGCTACACCTTC,CASSLTGVDGYTF
many,.,TRBJ2-5,TRBV11-2,TGTGCCAGCAGCTTAGGAACAAGCGGTCTCCAAGAGACCCAGTACTTC,CASSLGTSGLQETQYF
.,.,TRBJ2-7,TRBV12-3/TRBV12-4,TGTGCCAGCAGCAAAAGCACAGCCTACGAGCAGTACTTC,CASSKSTAYEQYF
many,TRBD2,TRBJ2-7,TRBV6-1,TGTGCCAGCAGTGAATCTTCCCGACTAGCGGGAGGGCCGGGGGAGCAGTACTTC,CASSESSRLAGGPGEQYF